These T cell receptor beta chains were read from a single sample in a study of PD-1 blockade in classical Hodgkin lymphoma. The repertoire was sequenced with immunoSEQ multiplex PCR; TCRdb's copy has only in-frame clones and lacks some. Among around 20,000 clones, over 70% were seen once, and the ten largest hold roughly 7%. The sequencing used peripheral blood mononuclear cells (PBMCs), collected before the fourth cycle of nivolumab. All receptors come from a human donor with classical Hodgkin lymphoma. Each CDR3 is given without its conserved first and last residue. The order of the fields is V gene, CDR3 protein.

V: TRBV7-2
CDR3: ASSFSFRDSPLH

V: TRBV21-1
CDR3: ASSRGDSKGSYEQY

V: TRBV28
CDR3: ASSFPQEAGDTQY

V: TRBV4-1
CDR3: ASSQSLAGSATGELF

V: TRBV7-3
CDR3: ASSGGERSSYNEQF

V: TRBV12-5
CDR3: ASGLVPDGTGGTDTQY

V: TRBV9
CDR3: ASSSRSSSRGEETQY

V: TRBV6-1
CDR3: ASSGSGGHGYT

V: TRBV5-1
CDR3: ASSLWLAGGFRGTQY

V: TRBV7-3
CDR3: ASSPGQGYNEQF